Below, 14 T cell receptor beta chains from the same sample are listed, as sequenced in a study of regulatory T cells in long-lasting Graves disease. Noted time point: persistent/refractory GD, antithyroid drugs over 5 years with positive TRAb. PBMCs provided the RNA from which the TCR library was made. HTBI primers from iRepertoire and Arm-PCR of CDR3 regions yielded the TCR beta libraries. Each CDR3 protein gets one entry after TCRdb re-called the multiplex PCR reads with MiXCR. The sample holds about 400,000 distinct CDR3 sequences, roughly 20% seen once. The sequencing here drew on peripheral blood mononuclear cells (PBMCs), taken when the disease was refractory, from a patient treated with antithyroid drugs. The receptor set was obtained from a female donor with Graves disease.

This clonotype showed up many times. CDR3 loop: CSVGPQGLGETQYF. For the CDR3, the DNA is TGCAGCGTTGGCCCCCAGGGGTTAGGGGAGACCCAGTACTTC. V and J are TRBV29-1 and TRBJ2-5, with D possibly TRBD1 on 6 matching bases. Germline CDR1 SQVTM, CDR2 ANQGSEA. The CDR3 loop spans 14 amino acids. Trimming pared 4 bases from V and 5 bases from J, leaving 17 bases between.

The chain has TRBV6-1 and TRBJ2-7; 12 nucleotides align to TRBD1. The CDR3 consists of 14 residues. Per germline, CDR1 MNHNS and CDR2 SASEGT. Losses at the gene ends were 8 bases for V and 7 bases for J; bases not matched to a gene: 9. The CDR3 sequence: CASQPGQGAWEQYF. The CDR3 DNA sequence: TGTGCCAGCCAACCGGGACAGGGGGCATGGGAGCAGTACTTC.

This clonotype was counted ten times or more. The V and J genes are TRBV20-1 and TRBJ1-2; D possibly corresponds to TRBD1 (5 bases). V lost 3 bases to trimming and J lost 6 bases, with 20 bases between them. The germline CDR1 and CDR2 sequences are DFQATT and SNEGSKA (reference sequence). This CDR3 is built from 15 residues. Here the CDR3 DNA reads TGCAGTGCTAGTACTTGGGGACCGCTAATGGATGGCTACACCTTC. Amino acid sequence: CSASTWGPLMDGYTF.

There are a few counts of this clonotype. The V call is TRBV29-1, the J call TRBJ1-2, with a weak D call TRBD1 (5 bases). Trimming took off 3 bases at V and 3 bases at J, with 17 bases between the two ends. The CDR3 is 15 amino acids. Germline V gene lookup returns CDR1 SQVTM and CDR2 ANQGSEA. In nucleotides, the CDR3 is TGCAGCGTTGATCGGGGGACCGCGGGCTACTATGGCTACACCTTC. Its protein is CSVDRGTAGYYGYTF.

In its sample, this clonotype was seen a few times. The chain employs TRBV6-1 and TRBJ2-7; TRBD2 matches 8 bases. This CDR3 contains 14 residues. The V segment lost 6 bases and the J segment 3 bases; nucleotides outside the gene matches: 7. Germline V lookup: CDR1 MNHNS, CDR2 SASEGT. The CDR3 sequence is CASSYLSGSYEQYF. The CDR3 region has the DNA TGTGCCAGCAGCTATTTGAGCGGGAGCTACGAGCAGTACTTC.

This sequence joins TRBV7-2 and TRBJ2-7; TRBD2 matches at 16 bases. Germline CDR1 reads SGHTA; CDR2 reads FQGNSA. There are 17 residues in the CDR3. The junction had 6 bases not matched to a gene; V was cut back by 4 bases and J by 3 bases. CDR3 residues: CASSSGLAGGPGYEQYF. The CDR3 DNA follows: TGTGCCAGCAGCTCGGGACTAGCGGGAGGGCCCGGCTACGAGCAGTACTTC.

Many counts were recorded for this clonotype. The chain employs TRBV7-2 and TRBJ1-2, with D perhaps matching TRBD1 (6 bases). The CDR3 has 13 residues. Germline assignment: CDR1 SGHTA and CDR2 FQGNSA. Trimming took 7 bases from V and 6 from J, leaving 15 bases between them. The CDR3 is CASTRRGVNGYTF. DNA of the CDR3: TGTGCCAGCACCCGTAGGGGGGTCAATGGCTACACCTTC.

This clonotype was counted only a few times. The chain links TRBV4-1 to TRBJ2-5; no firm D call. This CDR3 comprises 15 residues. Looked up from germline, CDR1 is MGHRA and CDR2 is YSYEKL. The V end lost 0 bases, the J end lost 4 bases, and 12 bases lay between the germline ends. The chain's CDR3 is CASSQDDLVGETQYF. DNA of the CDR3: TGCGCCAGCAGCCAAGATGATCTTGTCGGAGAGACCCAGTACTTC.

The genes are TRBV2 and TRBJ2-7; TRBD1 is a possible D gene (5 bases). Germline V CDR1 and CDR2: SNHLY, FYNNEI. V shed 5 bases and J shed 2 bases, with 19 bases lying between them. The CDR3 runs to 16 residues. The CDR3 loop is CASSRSAVAGTYEQYF. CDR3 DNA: TGTGCCAGCAGTCGGTCAGCCGTCGCAGGGACCTACGAGCAGTACTTC.

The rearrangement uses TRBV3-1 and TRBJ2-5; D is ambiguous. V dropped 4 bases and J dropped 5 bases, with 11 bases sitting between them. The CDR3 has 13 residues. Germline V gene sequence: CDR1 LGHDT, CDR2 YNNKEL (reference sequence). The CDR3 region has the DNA TGTGCCAGCAGCCTAAAAAGACGGGAGACCCAGTACTTC. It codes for CASSLKRRETQYF.

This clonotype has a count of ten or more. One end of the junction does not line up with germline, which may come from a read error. The CDR3 is CASSEAGWARSYSENF. CDR3 nucleotides: TGTGCCAGCAGTGAAGCTGGCTGGGCCCGTTCCTACTCGGAGAACTTC. This rearrangement joins TRBV2 to TRBJ2-7; D gene uncertain. Germline V gene lookup returns CDR1 SNHLY and CDR2 FYNNEI. The CDR3 runs to 16 residues.

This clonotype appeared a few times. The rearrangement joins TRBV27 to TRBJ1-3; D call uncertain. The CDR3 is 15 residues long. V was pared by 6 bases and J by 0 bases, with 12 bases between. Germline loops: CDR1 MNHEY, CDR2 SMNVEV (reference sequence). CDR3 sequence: CASSTTFSSGNTIYF. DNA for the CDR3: TGTGCCAGCAGCACGACATTTAGCTCTGGAAACACCATATATTTT.

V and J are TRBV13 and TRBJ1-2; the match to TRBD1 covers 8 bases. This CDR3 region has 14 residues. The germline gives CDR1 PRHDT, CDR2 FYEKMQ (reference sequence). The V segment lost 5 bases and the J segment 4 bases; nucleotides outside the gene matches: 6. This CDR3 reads CASSIDRGGYGYTF. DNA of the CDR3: TGTGCCAGCAGCATTGACAGGGGCGGCTATGGCTACACCTTC.

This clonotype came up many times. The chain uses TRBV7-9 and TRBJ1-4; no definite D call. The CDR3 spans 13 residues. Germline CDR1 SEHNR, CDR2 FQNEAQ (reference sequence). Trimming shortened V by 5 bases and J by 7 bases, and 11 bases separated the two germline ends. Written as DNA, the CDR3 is TGTGCCAGCAGCCTTACGGACGGTGAAAAACTGTTTTTT. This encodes CASSLTDGEKLFF. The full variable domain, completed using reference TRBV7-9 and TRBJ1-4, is DTGVSQNPRHKITKRGQNVTFRCDPISEHNRLYWYRQTLGQGPEFLTYFQNEAQLEKSRLLSDRFSAERPKGSFSTLEIQRTEQGDSAMYLCASSLTDGEKLFFGSGTQLSVL.